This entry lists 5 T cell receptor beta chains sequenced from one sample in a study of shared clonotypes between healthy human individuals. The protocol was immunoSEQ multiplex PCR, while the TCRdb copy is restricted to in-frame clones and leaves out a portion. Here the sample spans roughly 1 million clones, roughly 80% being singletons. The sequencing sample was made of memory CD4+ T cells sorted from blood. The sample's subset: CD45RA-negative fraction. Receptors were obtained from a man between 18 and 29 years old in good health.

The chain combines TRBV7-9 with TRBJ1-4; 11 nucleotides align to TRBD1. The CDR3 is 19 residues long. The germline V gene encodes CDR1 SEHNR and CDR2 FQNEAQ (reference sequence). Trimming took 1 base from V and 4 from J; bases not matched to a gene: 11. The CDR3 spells CASSLGLGGQGAINEKLFF. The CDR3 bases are TGTGCCAGCAGCTTAGGATTGGGAGGACAGGGGGCAATTAATGAAAAACTGTTTTTT. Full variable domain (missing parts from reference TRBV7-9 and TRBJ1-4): DTGVSQNPRHKITKRGQNVTFRCDPISEHNRLYWYRQTLGQGPEFLTYFQNEAQLEKSRLLSDRFSAERPKGSFSTLEIQRTEQGDSAMYLCASSLGLGGQGAINEKLFFGSGTQLSVL.

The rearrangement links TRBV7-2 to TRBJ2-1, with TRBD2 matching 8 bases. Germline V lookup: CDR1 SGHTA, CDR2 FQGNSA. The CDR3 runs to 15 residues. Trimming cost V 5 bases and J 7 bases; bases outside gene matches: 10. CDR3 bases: TGTGCCAGCAGCCGCGGGTGGACTAGCTCGAATGAGCAGTTCTTC. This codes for CASSRGWTSSNEQFF.

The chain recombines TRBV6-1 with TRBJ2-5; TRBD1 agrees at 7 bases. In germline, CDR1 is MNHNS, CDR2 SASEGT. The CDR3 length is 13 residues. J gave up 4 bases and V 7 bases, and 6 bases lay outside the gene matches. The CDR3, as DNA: TGTGCCAGCAACAGGGGCCATGGAGAGACCCAGTACTTC. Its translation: CASNRGHGETQYF.

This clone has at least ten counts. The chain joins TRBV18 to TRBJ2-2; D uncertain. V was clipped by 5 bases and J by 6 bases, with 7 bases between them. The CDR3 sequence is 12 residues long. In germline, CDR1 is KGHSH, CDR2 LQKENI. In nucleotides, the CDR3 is TGTGCCAGCTCAAAGATTGCCGGGGAGCTGTTTTTT. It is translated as CASSKIAGELFF. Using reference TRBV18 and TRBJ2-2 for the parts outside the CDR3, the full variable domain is NAGVMQNPRHLVRRRGQEARLRCSPMKGHSHVYWYRQLPEEGLKFMVYLQKENIIDESGMPKERFSAEFPKEGPSILRIQQVVRGDSAAYFCASSKIAGELFFGEGSRLTVL.

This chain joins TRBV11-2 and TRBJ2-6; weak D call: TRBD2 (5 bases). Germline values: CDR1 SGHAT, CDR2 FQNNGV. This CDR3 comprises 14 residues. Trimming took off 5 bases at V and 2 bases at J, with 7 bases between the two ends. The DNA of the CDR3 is TGTGCCAGCAGCCGAGCGGCTGGGGCCAACGTCCTGACTTTC. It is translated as CASSRAAGANVLTF.